These T cell receptor beta chains were read from a single sample in a study of beta chain features in type 1 diabetes. Sequenced by immunoSEQ multiplex PCR; TCRdb stores in-frame clones only, minus some. The sample holds about 140,000 clones, 6.9% seen once. Sequenced material: central memory CD4+ T cells from blood. Receptor source: a woman aged 25 to 39 in good health. Both conserved end residues are part of each CDR3. Each record gives: D gene, J gene, clone size, V gene, CDR3 DNA, CDR3 protein. The D gene is left open where the match is weak. Size is stated for part of the rows, as once, few or many counts, or as a class when the clone is expanded.

. TRBJ2-3 . TRBV30 TGTGCCTGGAGTGTACGAGAGGCAGATACGCAGTATTTT CAWSVREADTQYF
. TRBJ1-5 . TRBV6-5 TGTGCCAGCAGTAGGGGGGGGCGGGATCAGCCCCAGCATTTT CASSRGGRDQPQHF
. TRBJ1-1 . TRBV6-5 TGTGCCAGCAGGACGCTAGGACAGACGAACACTGAAGCTTTCTTT CASRTLGQTNTEAFF
TRBD1 TRBJ1-2 few TRBV27 TGTGCCAGCAGTTCCCGGGACAGTTATGGCTACACCTTC CASSSRDSYGYTF
. TRBJ2-4 many TRBV7-2 TGTGCCAGCAGCGCCGGACAGAAAAACATTCAGTACTTC CASSAGQKNIQYF
. TRBJ2-7 few TRBV6-6 TGTGCCAGCAGGTTACTAGAAAGTTCCGGCGAGCAGTACTTC CASRLLESSGEQYF
TRBD1 TRBJ2-5 . TRBV7-9 TGTGCCAGCAGCCCCCGTGGGACAGGGGCCAGACAAGAGACCCAGTACTTC CASSPRGTGARQETQYF
. TRBJ2-1 . TRBV18 TGTGCCAGCTCACCACGCGGGCAGTACAATGAGCAGTTCTTC CASSPRGQYNEQFF
. TRBJ2-7 few TRBV6-1 TGTGCCAGCAGTGGACTAGGGGTAACCTACTACGAGCAGTACTTC CASSGLGVTYYEQYF
. TRBJ1-2 . TRBV7-8 TGTGCCAGCAGCTTCCTAGGAGGCGACTACACCTTC CASSFLGGDYTF
TRBD1 TRBJ1-5 . TRBV19 TGTGCCAGTAGTACCTCAGGGGGCCAACGAAATCAGCCCCAGCATTTT CASSTSGGQRNQPQHF
. TRBJ2-1 . TRBV7-2 TGTGCCAGCAGCTTCGCGGGATCAGGCAATGAGCAGTTCTTC CASSFAGSGNEQFF
. TRBJ2-7 . TRBV6-1 TGTGCCAGCAGGGAACGCATATCCCCTAGTACCTTCTACGAGCAGTACTTC CASRERISPSTFYEQYF
. TRBJ1-5 . TRBV5-1 TGCGCCAGCAGCTTCTCCTCCTCAGACAGGACCAAGTGGGAGCCCCAGCATTTT CASSFSSSDRTKWEPQHF
TRBD1 TRBJ2-7 . TRBV28 TGTGCCAGCCGAGCGACAGGGATCTCCTACGAGCAGTACTTC CASRATGISYEQYF
TRBD1 TRBJ1-5 few TRBV6-5 TGTGCCAGCAGTACCTTCGGGACAGGGAGTCAGCCCCAGCATTTT CASSTFGTGSQPQHF
. TRBJ1-1 few TRBV30 TGTGCCTGGAGTCCCGGGGACTCGGGGAAAATTTTCTTT CAWSPGDSGKIFF
. TRBJ2-1 many TRBV28 TGTGCCAGCAGTTTATTAAATGAGCAGTTCTTC CASSLLNEQFF
. TRBJ2-5 few TRBV7-2 TGTGCCAGCAGCCCCCCCGGGCGGGTAGAGACCCAGTACTTC CASSPPGRVETQYF
TRBD1 TRBJ1-1 . TRBV30 TGTGCCTGGAGTCGGGACAGGGGTAACACTGAAGCTTTCTTT CAWSRDRGNTEAFF
. TRBJ1-5 many TRBV29-1 TGCAGCGTCCGGGACAACCTCAATCAGCCCCAGCATTTT CSVRDNLNQPQHF
TRBD1 TRBJ1-5 few TRBV6-5 TGTGCCAGCAGTTCAAGGGACAGGGATGGCAATCAGCCCCAGCATTTT CASSSRDRDGNQPQHF
TRBD2 TRBJ2-4 few TRBV4-1 TGCGCCAGCAGCGAAGCGACTAGCGGGAGTTGGAACATTCAGTACTTC CASSEATSGSWNIQYF
TRBD2 TRBJ2-1 . TRBV19 TGTGCCAGTAGTACCGTAGCGGGAGCCAATGAGCAGTTCTTC CASSTVAGANEQFF